Listed here is a single T cell receptor (beta chain). Its antigen is not identified. The data derive from a study of T cells in Graves' hyperthyroidism and ophthalmopathy. General observations from the study: Patients with ophthalmopathy were separated from those with stable hyperthyroidism by a 13 V-J model.

The V and J ends lost 2 bases and 7 bases, in that order; junction bases with no gene match: 9. The CDR3 totals 15 residues. Germline-derived CDR1 and CDR2 are WSHSY and SAAADI. Graves' hyperthyroidism qualified as stable when ophthalmopathy did not progress within 18 months. Lactation, pregnancy, other autoimmune disease or uncontrolled infection led to exclusion of patients. The PBMCs had their origin in roughly 9.4 ml of fresh peripheral blood. RNA transcripts yielded amplified TCR beta CDR3 regions. TCR CDR3 regions were first amplified by RT-PCR with HTBI primers. TCRdb reprocessed the multiplex PCR reads with MiXCR, giving one entry per CDR3 protein. The top ten hold under 55% of the sample, which has approximately 330,000 distinct CDR3 sequences, 15% to 20% seen once.

The chain employs TRBV10-2 and TRBJ1-2; 8 bases align to TRBD1. This clonotype was sampled from a woman between 50 and 59 years old with Graves' hyperthyroidism. Sequencing used blood. The DNA for the CDR3 is TGCGCCAGCAGTGAGAGGGCAGGGGGCCGGGGTGGCTACACCTTC. Its protein is CASSERAGGRGGYTF.